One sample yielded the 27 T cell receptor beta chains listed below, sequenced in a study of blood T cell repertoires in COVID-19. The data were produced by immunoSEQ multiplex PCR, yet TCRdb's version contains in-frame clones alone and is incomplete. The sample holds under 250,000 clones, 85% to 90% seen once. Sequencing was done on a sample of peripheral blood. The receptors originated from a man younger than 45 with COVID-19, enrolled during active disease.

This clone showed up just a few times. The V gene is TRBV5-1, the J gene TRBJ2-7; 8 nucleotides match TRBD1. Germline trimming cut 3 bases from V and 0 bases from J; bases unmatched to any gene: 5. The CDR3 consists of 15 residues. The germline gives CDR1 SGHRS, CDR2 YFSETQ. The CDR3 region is CASSYWTGTSYEQYF. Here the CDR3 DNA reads TGCGCCAGCAGCTATTGGACAGGGACCTCCTACGAGCAGTACTTC. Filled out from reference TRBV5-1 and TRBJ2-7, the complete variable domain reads KAGVTQTPRYLIKTRGQQVTLSCSPISGHRSVSWYQQTPGQGLQFLFEYFSETQRNKGNFPGRFSGRQFSNSRSEMNVSTLELGDSALYLCASSYWTGTSYEQYFGPGTRLTVT.

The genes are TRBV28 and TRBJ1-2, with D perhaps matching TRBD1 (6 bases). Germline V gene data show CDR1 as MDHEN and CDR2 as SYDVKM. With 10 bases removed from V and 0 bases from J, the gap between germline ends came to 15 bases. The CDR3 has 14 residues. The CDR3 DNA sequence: TGTGCCACCCACCAAACAGGGACTAACTATGGCTACACCTTC. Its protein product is CATHQTGTNYGYTF.

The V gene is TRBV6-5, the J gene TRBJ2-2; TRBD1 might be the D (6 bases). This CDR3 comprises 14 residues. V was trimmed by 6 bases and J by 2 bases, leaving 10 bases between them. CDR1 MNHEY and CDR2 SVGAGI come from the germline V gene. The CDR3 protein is CASRRQANTGELFF. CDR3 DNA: TGTGCCAGCAGGAGACAGGCCAACACCGGGGAGCTGTTTTTT.

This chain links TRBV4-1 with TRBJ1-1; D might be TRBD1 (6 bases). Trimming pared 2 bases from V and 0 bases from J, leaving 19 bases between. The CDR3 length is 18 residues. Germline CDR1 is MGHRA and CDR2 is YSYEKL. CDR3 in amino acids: CASSQRPIYTGLNTEAFF. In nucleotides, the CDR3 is TGCGCCAGCAGCCAAAGACCCATTTATACAGGGTTGAACACTGAAGCTTTCTTT.

DNA of the CDR3: TGCGCCAGCAGCCCGTATTCGAACACCGGGGAGCTGTTTTTT. Translating gives CASSPYSNTGELFF. The chain has TRBV5-1 and TRBJ2-2; no definite D call. Trimming removed 4 bases from V and 0 bases from J, with 7 bases in between. CDR3 size: 14 residues. Germline V gene lookup returns CDR1 SGHRS and CDR2 YFSETQ.

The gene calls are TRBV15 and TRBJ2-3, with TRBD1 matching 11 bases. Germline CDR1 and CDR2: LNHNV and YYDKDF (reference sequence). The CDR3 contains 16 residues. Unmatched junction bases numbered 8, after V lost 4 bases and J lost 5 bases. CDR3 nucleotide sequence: TGTGCCACCAGCACTCCCGGGACAGGGGGGATAGATACGCAGTATTTT. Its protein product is CATSTPGTGGIDTQYF.

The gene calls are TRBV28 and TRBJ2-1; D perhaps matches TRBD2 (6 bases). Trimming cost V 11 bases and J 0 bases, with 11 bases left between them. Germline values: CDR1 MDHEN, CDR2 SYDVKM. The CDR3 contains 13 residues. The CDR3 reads CAARGYSYNEQFF. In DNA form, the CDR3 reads TGTGCCGCGCGGGGATACTCCTACAATGAGCAGTTCTTC.

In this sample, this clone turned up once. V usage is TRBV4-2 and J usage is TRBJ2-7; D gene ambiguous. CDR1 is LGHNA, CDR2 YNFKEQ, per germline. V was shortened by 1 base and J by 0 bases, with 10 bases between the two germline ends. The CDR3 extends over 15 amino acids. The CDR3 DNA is TGTGCCAGCAGCCAAGCTGCGGATTCCTCCTACGAGCAGTACTTC. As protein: CASSQAADSSYEQYF.

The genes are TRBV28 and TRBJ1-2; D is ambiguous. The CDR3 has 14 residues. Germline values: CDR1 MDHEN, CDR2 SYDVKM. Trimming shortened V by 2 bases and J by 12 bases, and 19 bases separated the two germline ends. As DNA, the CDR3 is TGTGCCAGCAGTTTAAACTCACGGACCCCGAGGGACACCTTC. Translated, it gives CASSLNSRTPRDTF.

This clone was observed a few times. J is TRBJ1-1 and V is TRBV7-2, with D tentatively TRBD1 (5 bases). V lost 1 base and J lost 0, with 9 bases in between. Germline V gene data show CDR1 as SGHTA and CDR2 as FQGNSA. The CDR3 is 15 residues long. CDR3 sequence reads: CASSLGGTMNTEAFF. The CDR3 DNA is TGTGCCAGCAGCTTAGGGGGCACCATGAACACTGAAGCTTTCTTT.

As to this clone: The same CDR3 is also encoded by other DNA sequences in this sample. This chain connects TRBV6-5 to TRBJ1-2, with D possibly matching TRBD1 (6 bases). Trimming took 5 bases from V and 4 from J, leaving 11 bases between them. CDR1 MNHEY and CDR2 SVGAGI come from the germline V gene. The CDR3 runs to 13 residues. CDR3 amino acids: CASSLGQIYGYTF. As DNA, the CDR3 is TGTGCCAGCAGTCTCGGACAGATCTATGGCTACACCTTC.

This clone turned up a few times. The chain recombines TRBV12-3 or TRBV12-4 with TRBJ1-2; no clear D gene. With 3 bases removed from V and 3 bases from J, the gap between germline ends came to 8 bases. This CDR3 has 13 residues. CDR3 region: CASSFGRDYGYTF. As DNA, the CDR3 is TGTGCCAGCAGTTTTGGCCGTGACTATGGCTACACCTTC.

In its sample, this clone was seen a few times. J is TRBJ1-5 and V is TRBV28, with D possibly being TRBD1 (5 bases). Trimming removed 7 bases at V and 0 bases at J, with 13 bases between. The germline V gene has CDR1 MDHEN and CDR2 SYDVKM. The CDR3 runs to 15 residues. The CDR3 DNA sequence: TGTGCCAGCACCGGGGGTGGGAATAGCAATCAGCCCCAGCATTTT. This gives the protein CASTGGGNSNQPQHF.

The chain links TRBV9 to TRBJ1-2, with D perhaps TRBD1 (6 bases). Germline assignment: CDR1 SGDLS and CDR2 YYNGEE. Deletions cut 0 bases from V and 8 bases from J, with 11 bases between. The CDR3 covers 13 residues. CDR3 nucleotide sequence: TGTGCCAGCAGCGTAGTGCCAGGGGAAGGCTACACCTTC. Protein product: CASSVVPGEGYTF. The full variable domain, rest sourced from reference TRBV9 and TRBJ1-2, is DSGVTQTPKHLITATGQRVTLRCSPRSGDLSVYWYQQSLDQGLQFLIQYYNGEERAKGNILERFSAQQFPDLHSELNLSSLELGDSALYFCASSVVPGEGYTFGSGTRLTVV.

This CDR3 reads CATSDYTRLAGVPEQYF. The CDR3 DNA sequence: TGTGCCACCAGTGACTATACCCGACTAGCGGGAGTCCCCGAGCAGTACTTC. The V gene is TRBV24-1, the J gene TRBJ2-7, with 12 bases aligning to TRBD2. Germline loops: CDR1 KGHDR, CDR2 SFDVKD. This CDR3 has 17 residues. V dropped 4 bases and J dropped 6; count of bases not matched to a gene: 12.

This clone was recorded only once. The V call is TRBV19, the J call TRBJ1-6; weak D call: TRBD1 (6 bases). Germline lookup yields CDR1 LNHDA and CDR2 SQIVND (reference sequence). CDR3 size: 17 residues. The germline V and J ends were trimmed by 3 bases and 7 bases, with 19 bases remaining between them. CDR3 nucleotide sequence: TGTGCCAGTAGTATGGGCGACAGGTCCTATAGGAATTCACCCCTCCACTTT. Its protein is CASSMGDRSYRNSPLHF.

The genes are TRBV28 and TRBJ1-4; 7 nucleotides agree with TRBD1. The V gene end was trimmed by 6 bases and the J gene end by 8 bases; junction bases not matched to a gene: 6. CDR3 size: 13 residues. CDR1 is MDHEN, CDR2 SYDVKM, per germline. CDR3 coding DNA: TGTGCCAGCAGCGCCGACAGGGCCGAAAAACTGTTTTTT. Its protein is CASSADRAEKLFF. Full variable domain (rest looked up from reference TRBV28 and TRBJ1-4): DVKVTQSSRYLVKRTGEKVFLECVQDMDHENMFWYRQDPGLGLRLIYFSYDVKMKEKGDIPEGYSVSREKKERFSLILESASTNQTSMYLCASSADRAEKLFFGSGTQLSVL.

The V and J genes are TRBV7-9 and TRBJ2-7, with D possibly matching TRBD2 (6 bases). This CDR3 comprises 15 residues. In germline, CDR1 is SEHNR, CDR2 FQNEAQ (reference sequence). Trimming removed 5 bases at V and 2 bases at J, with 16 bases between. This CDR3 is CASSLGGSPTYEQYF. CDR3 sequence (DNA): TGTGCCAGCAGCCTCGGGGGTTCTCCTACCTACGAGCAGTACTTC.

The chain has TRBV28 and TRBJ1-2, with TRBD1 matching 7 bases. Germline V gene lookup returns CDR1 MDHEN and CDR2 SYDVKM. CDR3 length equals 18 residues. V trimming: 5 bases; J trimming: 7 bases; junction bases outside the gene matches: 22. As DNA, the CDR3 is TGTGCCAGCAGTCCCCCGATGTTGACAGGGAAATTGGAAGGTGGCTACACCTTC. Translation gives CASSPPMLTGKLEGGYTF.

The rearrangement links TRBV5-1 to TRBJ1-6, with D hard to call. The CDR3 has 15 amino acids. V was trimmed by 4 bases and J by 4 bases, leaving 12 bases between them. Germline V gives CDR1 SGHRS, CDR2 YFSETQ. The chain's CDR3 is CASSVSREYNSPLHF. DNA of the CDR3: TGCGCCAGCAGCGTGTCCCGGGAATATAATTCACCCCTCCACTTT.

The CDR3 coding sequence is TGTGCCAGCTCACCAGGTAGTTACGAGCAGTACTTC. Translating it yields CASSPGSYEQYF. This chain uses TRBV18 with TRBJ2-7; D gene ambiguous. V was trimmed by 2 bases and J by 4 bases, leaving 6 bases between them. This CDR3 is built from 12 residues. Germline-derived CDR1 and CDR2 are KGHSH and LQKENI. The whole variable domain, filled in from reference TRBV18 and TRBJ2-7, reads NAGVMQNPRHLVRRRGQEARLRCSPMKGHSHVYWYRQLPEEGLKFMVYLQKENIIDESGMPKERFSAEFPKEGPSILRIQQVVRGDSAAYFCASSPGSYEQYFGPGTRLTVT.

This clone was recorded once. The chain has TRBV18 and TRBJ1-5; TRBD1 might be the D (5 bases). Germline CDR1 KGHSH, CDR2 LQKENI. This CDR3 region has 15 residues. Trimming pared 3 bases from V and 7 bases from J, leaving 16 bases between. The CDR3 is CASSPRRVDMQPQHF. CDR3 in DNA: TGTGCCAGCTCACCGCGCAGGGTGGATATGCAGCCCCAGCATTTT.

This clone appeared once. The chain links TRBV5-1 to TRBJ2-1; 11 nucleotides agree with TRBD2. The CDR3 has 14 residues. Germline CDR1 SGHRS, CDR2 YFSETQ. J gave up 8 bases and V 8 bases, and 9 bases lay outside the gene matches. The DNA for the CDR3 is TGCGCCAGTGGGACTAGCGGCAGATTAGATGAGCAGTTCTTC. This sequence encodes CASGTSGRLDEQFF.

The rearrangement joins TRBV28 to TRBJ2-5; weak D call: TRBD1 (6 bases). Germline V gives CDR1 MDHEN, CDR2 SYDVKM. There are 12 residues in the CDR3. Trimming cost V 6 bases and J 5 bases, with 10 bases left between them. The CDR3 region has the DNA TGTGCCAGCAGGACTCAGGGGGAGACCCAGTACTTC. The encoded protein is CASRTQGETQYF.

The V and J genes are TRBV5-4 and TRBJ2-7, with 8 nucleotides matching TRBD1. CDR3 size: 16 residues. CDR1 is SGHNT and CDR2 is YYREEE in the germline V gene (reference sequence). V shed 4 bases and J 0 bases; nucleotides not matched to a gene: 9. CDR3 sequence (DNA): TGTGCCAGCAGCCCTGACAGGGGCCGGAGCTCCTACGAGCAGTACTTC. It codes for CASSPDRGRSSYEQYF.

The DNA of the CDR3 is TGTGCCAGCAGCTTAGAACAGGGGGCGAATGAGCAGTTCTTC. It yields the protein CASSLEQGANEQFF. The V and J genes are TRBV7-3 and TRBJ2-1, with TRBD1 matching 9 bases. Germline V gives CDR1 SGHTA, CDR2 FQGTGA. The V and J ends lost 2 bases and 7 bases, in that order; junction bases with no gene match: 3. This CDR3 contains 14 residues. The full variable domain, with the rest looked up from reference TRBV7-3 and TRBJ2-1, is GAGVSQTPSNKVTEKGKYVELRCDPISGHTALYWYRQSLGQGPEFLIYFQGTGAADDSGLPNDRFFAVRPEGSVSTLKIQRTERGDSAVYLCASSLEQGANEQFFGPGTRLTVL.

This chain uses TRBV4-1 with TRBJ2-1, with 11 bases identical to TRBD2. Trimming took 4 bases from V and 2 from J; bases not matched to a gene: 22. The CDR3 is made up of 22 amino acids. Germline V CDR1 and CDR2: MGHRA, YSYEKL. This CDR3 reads CASSRGAGGLAGGRTTYNEQFF. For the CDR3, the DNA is TGCGCCAGCAGCCGTGGTGCAGGGGGCCTAGCGGGAGGACGAACAACCTACAATGAGCAGTTCTTC.